Presented here are 30 T cell receptor beta chains from one specimen sequenced in a study of CD8+ T cells in alopecia areata. Treatment noted: oral pan-JAK inhibitor, 5-10 mg twice daily. RNA was isolated and reverse transcribed to cDNA, the sequencing template. Repertoires were generated with immunoSEQ multiplex PCR, while TCRdb's copy carries only in-frame clones and drops some. The sample carries 150,000 to 200,000 clones, around 60% recorded once. Specimen: CD4+ T cells sorted from blood, collected at week 24, from a patient treated with tofacitinib. Receptor source: a human donor with alopecia areata.

This chain connects TRBV10-3 to TRBJ2-2; 10 nucleotides align to TRBD2. The CDR3 is made up of 18 amino acids. The V gene's germline CDR1 is ENHRY and CDR2 SYGVKD. V was pared by 7 bases and J by 1 base, with 12 bases of the junction left unmatched. The CDR3 spells CAINLSSSGGRNTGELFF. CDR3 DNA sequence: TGTGCCATCAACCTTTCGTCTAGCGGGGGTCGGAACACCGGGGAGCTGTTTTTT.

About this clone: Other DNA sequences in this specimen translate into the identical CDR3. The V call is TRBV29-1, the J call TRBJ2-7, with 9 bases identical to TRBD1. Trimming at V came to 4 bases and at J to 4 bases, leaving 2 bases not matched to a gene. The germline CDR1 and CDR2 sequences are SQVTM and ANQGSEA. The CDR3 is 12 amino acids. The CDR3 reads CSVGQGGYEQYF. The CDR3 DNA follows: TGCAGCGTTGGACAGGGGGGGTACGAGCAGTACTTC.

In DNA form, the CDR3 reads TGTGCCTGGAGTGGGGGGACAGCAATTAATCAGCCCCAGCATTTT. This codes for CAWSGGTAINQPQHF. V is TRBV30 and J is TRBJ1-5, with TRBD1 identical over 7 bases. From germline, CDR1 is GTSNPN and CDR2 SVGIG (reference sequence). Germline trimming cut 1 base from V and 4 bases from J; bases unmatched to any gene: 7. There are 15 residues in the CDR3.

This sequence joins TRBV19 and TRBJ2-7; 9 bases are shared with TRBD1. Germline-derived CDR1 and CDR2 are LNHDA and SQIVND (reference sequence). This CDR3 is 14 amino acids long. J lost 4 bases, V lost 7 bases, and 8 bases had no gene match. CDR3 loop: CASKKPGQGYEQYF. The CDR3 DNA reads as TGTGCCAGTAAGAAACCGGGACAGGGTTACGAGCAGTACTTC. Full variable domain (missing parts from reference TRBV19 and TRBJ2-7): DGGITQSPKYLFRKEGQNVTLSCEQNLNHDAMYWYRQDPGQGLRLIYYSQIVNDFQKGDIAEGYSVSREKKESFPLTVTSAQKNPTAFYLCASKKPGQGYEQYFGPGTRLTVT.

This chain connects TRBV5-6 to TRBJ2-2; perhaps D is TRBD1 or TRBD2 (6 bases each). The CDR3 contains 14 residues. V lost 2 bases and J lost 7, with 12 bases in between. CDR1 is SGHDT, CDR2 YYEEEE, per germline. The CDR3 is CASSLRGPGGELFF. In DNA form, the CDR3 reads TGTGCCAGCAGCTTACGGGGGCCCGGCGGGGAGCTGTTTTTT.

This clone has just a few counts. V and J are TRBV30 and TRBJ2-1, with 12 bases fitting TRBD2. This CDR3 is built from 16 residues. From germline, CDR1 is GTSNPN and CDR2 SVGIG (reference sequence). V was pared by 0 bases and J by 4 bases, with 4 bases of the junction left unmatched. CDR3 sequence (DNA): TGTGCCTGGAGTGTGGTAGGACTAGCGGGGTACAATGAGCAGTTCTTC. Translation gives CAWSVVGLAGYNEQFF.

The V and J genes are TRBV7-9 and TRBJ1-5; no clear D gene. The CDR3 loop spans 15 amino acids. Germline assignment: CDR1 SEHNR and CDR2 FQNEAQ (reference sequence). V lost 1 base, J lost 0 bases, and 7 bases lay in between. The CDR3 here is CASSLGDYSNQPQHF. CDR3 DNA sequence: TGTGCCAGCAGCTTAGGGGATTATAGCAATCAGCCCCAGCATTTT. The full variable domain, rest sourced from reference TRBV7-9 and TRBJ1-5, is DTGVSQNPRHKITKRGQNVTFRCDPISEHNRLYWYRQTLGQGPEFLTYFQNEAQLEKSRLLSDRFSAERPKGSFSTLEIQRTEQGDSAMYLCASSLGDYSNQPQHFGDGTRLSIL.

CDR3 amino acids: CARTQPRGDSYNEQFF. CDR3 in DNA: TGCGCCAGAACCCAACCGCGGGGGGACTCCTACAATGAGCAGTTCTTC. V gene TRBV5-1 combines with J gene TRBJ2-1, with 8 nucleotides matching TRBD2. Germline V gene data show CDR1 as SGHRS and CDR2 as YFSETQ. The length of the CDR3 is 16 residues. J lost 0 bases, V lost 8 bases, and 10 bases had no gene match.

J is TRBJ1-2 and V is TRBV29-1; 7 bases align to TRBD1. Per germline, CDR1 SQVTM and CDR2 ANQGSEA. With 7 bases clipped from V and 8 bases from J, the junction kept 13 bases outside the gene matches. CDR3 size: 13 residues. This chain's CDR3 is CSGVTGNGKGYTF. DNA for the CDR3: TGCAGCGGCGTGACAGGGAATGGAAAGGGCTACACCTTC.

The chain carries TRBV5-1 and TRBJ2-2, with D unclear. Trimming shortened V by 4 bases and J by 0 bases, and 4 bases separated the two germline ends. This CDR3 spans 13 amino acids. Germline V gene data show CDR1 as SGHRS and CDR2 as YFSETQ. The chain's CDR3 is CASSGSNTGELFF. CDR3 sequence (DNA): TGCGCCAGCAGCGGATCGAACACCGGGGAGCTGTTTTTT.

On this clone itself: At one of its ends the junction is not consistent with the germline gene, which may arise from a read error. V gene TRBV30 combines with J gene TRBJ1-2; 9 bases map to TRBD1. The CDR3 runs to 13 residues. From germline, CDR1 is GTSNPN and CDR2 SVGIG (reference sequence). The CDR3 coding sequence is TGTGCCGGGAGGGACAGGGTCGCCTATGGCTACACCTTC. This codes for CAGRDRVAYGYTF.

The sample holds a few counts of this clone. The V and J genes are TRBV4-1 and TRBJ2-1, with D uncertain. The CDR3 loop spans 12 amino acids. Germline CDR1 reads MGHRA; CDR2 reads YSYEKL. The ends were cut back, 4 bases at V and 6 bases at J, with 7 bases in the middle. For the CDR3, the DNA is TGCGCCAGCAGCCCCGATATCAATGAGCAGTTCTTC. Translation gives CASSPDINEQFF.

V and J are TRBV29-1 and TRBJ2-5; D may correspond to TRBD1 or TRBD2 (6 bases each). Germline values: CDR1 SQVTM, CDR2 ANQGSEA. The CDR3 has 15 amino acids. The V end was cut by 5 bases, the J end by 4 bases, with 20 bases between. CDR3 sequence (DNA): TGCAGCGTTCGGTTGTTCGGGGGCGGTGCAGAGACCCAGTACTTC. This sequence encodes CSVRLFGGGAETQYF.

The chain carries TRBV7-9 and TRBJ2-3, with 10 bases identical to TRBD2. The CDR3 is made up of 16 amino acids. J lost 3 bases, V lost 4 bases, and 7 bases had no gene match. CDR1 and CDR2 (germline): SEHNR, FQNEAQ (reference sequence). The CDR3 DNA reads TGTGCCAGCAGCTCCGTAGCGGGGGGAAGGACAGATACGCAGTATTTT. This translates into CASSSVAGGRTDTQYF.

CDR3 protein: CASSSSRDARAKNIQYF. CDR3 nucleotides: TGTGCCAGCAGCTCGAGCAGGGACGCCAGGGCCAAAAACATTCAGTACTTC. The chain joins TRBV7-9 to TRBJ2-4, with D perhaps TRBD1 or TRBD2 (5 bases each). The V end was cut by 4 bases, the J end by 1 base, with 17 bases between. Looked up from germline, CDR1 is SEHNR and CDR2 is FQNEAQ (reference sequence). This CDR3 has 17 amino acids.

This chain joins TRBV6-6 and TRBJ1-1; the D gene is possibly TRBD1 (5 bases). The ends were cut back, 5 bases at V and 2 bases at J, with 12 bases in the middle. This CDR3 comprises 14 residues. Germline CDR1 reads MNHNY; CDR2 reads SVGAGI (reference sequence). Here the CDR3 DNA reads TGTGCCAGCAGTCGTGGGGCGAGAAACACTGAAGCTTTCTTT. Its translation: CASSRGARNTEAFF.

This clone was counted a few times. V gene TRBV6-1 combines with J gene TRBJ1-5, with 9 bases aligning to TRBD1. J lost 5 bases, V lost 6 bases, and 2 bases had no gene match. The CDR3 has 13 residues. CDR1 is MNHNS, CDR2 SASEGT, per germline. Here the CDR3 reads CASSWDRDQPQHF. The CDR3, as DNA: TGTGCCAGCAGCTGGGACAGGGATCAGCCCCAGCATTTT.

The V call is TRBV2, the J call TRBJ2-3; the D gene is possibly TRBD2 (5 bases). The germline CDR1 and CDR2 sequences are SNHLY and FYNNEI. This CDR3 region has 12 residues. Trimming stripped 6 bases from V and 11 bases from J, with 15 bases between. CDR3 in DNA: TGTGCCAGCAGATTACTAGAGGCCTGGCAGTATTTT. It encodes CASRLLEAWQYF.

The sample holds a few counts of this clone. V gene TRBV11-3 combines with J gene TRBJ1-1; a possible D gene is TRBD1 (6 bases). The CDR3 is 14 amino acids. Trimming removed 7 bases from V and 1 base from J, with 13 bases in between. CDR1 is SGHNT and CDR2 is YENEEA in the germline V gene. The CDR3 DNA reads TGTGCCAGCAAGGGGGACAAAAAGAACACTGAAGCTTTCTTT. Its translation: CASKGDKKNTEAFF.

This clone was seen more than once but under ten times. The chain recombines TRBV6-5 with TRBJ1-5; 9 nucleotides align to TRBD1. The CDR3 loop spans 13 amino acids. Germline CDR1 reads MNHEY; CDR2 reads SVGAGI. Unmatched junction bases numbered 6, after V lost 8 bases and J lost 7 bases. The CDR3 here is CASGGTGNQPQHF. DNA for the CDR3: TGTGCCAGCGGCGGGACAGGGAACCAGCCCCAGCATTTT.

The chain has TRBV5-1 and TRBJ2-7; D gene uncertain. V shed 0 bases and J shed 2 bases, with 12 bases lying between them. Germline values: CDR1 SGHRS, CDR2 YFSETQ. CDR3 length: 15 residues. The CDR3: CASSLALASTYEQYF. CDR3 DNA: TGCGCCAGCAGCTTGGCCTTGGCAAGCACCTACGAGCAGTACTTC.

The chain joins TRBV11-2 to TRBJ2-3, with D perhaps matching TRBD1 or TRBD2 (6 bases each). Germline lookup yields CDR1 SGHAT and CDR2 FQNNGV. V was clipped by 5 bases and J by 2 bases, with 8 bases between them. The CDR3 is 13 amino acids. The CDR3 region is CASSPGATDTQYF. CDR3 coding DNA: TGTGCCAGCAGCCCGGGGGCCACAGATACGCAGTATTTT.

In the case of this clone: Different DNA sequences within this sample yield the same CDR3. V usage is TRBV29-1 and J usage is TRBJ2-5; possible D gene TRBD2, 5 bases. The germline CDR1 and CDR2 sequences are SQVTM and ANQGSEA. This CDR3 contains 10 residues. V was shortened by 6 bases and J by 3 bases, with 5 bases between the two germline ends. CDR3 amino acids: CSVEEETQYF. CDR3 nucleotides: TGCAGCGTGGAGGAAGAGACCCAGTACTTC.

The V gene is TRBV20-1, the J gene TRBJ2-7; D gene unclear. The CDR3 is made up of 11 amino acids. Per germline, CDR1 DFQATT and CDR2 SNEGSKA (reference sequence). Trimming shortened V by 6 bases and J by 4 bases, and 10 bases separated the two germline ends. The CDR3 DNA reads TGCAGTGCATTTAACTCTTACGAGCAGTACTTC. As protein: CSAFNSYEQYF.

Only a few counts were recorded for this clone. The V call is TRBV4-1, the J call TRBJ2-5; D perhaps matches TRBD2 (6 bases). Trimming pared 4 bases from V and 2 bases from J, leaving 20 bases between. Germline V lookup: CDR1 MGHRA, CDR2 YSYEKL. This CDR3 is 17 amino acids long. CDR3 nucleotides: TGCGCCAGCAGCCTCCGAAGGGACTCCGTGGGGCAAGAGACCCAGTACTTC. This translates into CASSLRRDSVGQETQYF.

The chain links TRBV6-5 to TRBJ2-5; the match to TRBD2 covers 8 bases. J lost 9 bases, V lost 0 bases, and 6 bases had no gene match. CDR3 length: 14 amino acids. The germline CDR1 and CDR2 sequences are MNHEY and SVGAGI. Here the CDR3 reads CASSYSGTRTAQYF. The DNA of the CDR3 is TGTGCCAGCAGTTACTCTGGGACTAGGACCGCCCAGTACTTC.

The DNA for the CDR3 is TGCAGTGCTAGAGTCTATGGGGAGCTGTTTTTT. Its protein is CSARVYGELFF. The chain employs TRBV20-1 and TRBJ2-2; D unclear. CDR1 and CDR2 from the germline V gene are DFQATT and SNEGSKA (reference sequence). The CDR3 covers 11 residues. Trimming shortened V by 1 base and J by 8 bases, and 5 bases separated the two germline ends.

The rearrangement uses TRBV5-4 and TRBJ2-3; TRBD1 might be the D (6 bases). The germline V gene encodes CDR1 SGHNT and CDR2 YYREEE (reference sequence). The CDR3 length is 17 residues. V gave up 0 bases and J gave up 0 bases, with 14 bases separating them. CDR3 residues: CASSLESKTGSTDTQYF. Here the CDR3 DNA reads TGTGCCAGCAGCTTGGAGTCAAAGACAGGTAGCACAGATACGCAGTATTTT.

The CDR3 nucleotides read TGCGCCAGCACCCGTCCGCCCGGTGATACGCAGTATTTT. Translation gives CASTRPPGDTQYF. This chain uses TRBV5-1 with TRBJ2-3, with D uncertain. Germline lookup yields CDR1 SGHRS and CDR2 YFSETQ. This CDR3 spans 13 amino acids. Trimming took 6 bases from V and 6 from J, leaving 14 bases between them.

This clone was seen a single time. This chain uses TRBV14 with TRBJ2-1; 10 bases match TRBD2. J was trimmed by 0 bases and V by 2 bases; bases with no gene match: 4. Per the germline V gene, CDR1 is SGHDN and CDR2 is FVKESK. The CDR3 runs 17 residues. CDR3 residues: CASSQLAGVRSYNEQFF. DNA of the CDR3: TGTGCCAGCAGCCAACTAGCGGGGGTTCGCTCCTACAATGAGCAGTTCTTC.